Listed here are 27 T cell receptor beta chains from one sample, sequenced in a study of patients and donors after allogeneic stem cell transplantation. TCRdb ran MiXCR on the RT-PCR reads and lists one entry per CDR3 protein. Among about 200,000 distinct CDR3 sequences, about 40% were seen once, and the ten largest hold about 35%. Specimen: blood, either unsorted or a sorted T cell fraction (not recorded which). The source of these receptors is a human donor who was either an allogeneic HSCT recipient or a stem cell or donor lymphocyte infusion donor (not recorded which). It is not recorded whose cells these are; they may come from a transplant donor.

This clonotype was seen more than once but under ten times. The CDR3 region has the DNA TGTGCCAGCAGGGCAGGGACAACTAATGAAAAACTGTTTTTT. It codes for CASRAGTTNEKLFF. The chain has TRBV12-3 or TRBV12-4 and TRBJ1-4; TRBD1 is a possible D gene (5 bases). Trimming shortened V by 6 bases and J by 0 bases, and 8 bases separated the two germline ends. The CDR3 runs 14 residues.

DNA for the CDR3: TGTGCCAGCAGTCGACAGGGGCGGGCCACTGAAGCTTTCTTT. Protein: CASSRQGRATEAFF. The V call is TRBV6-5, the J call TRBJ1-1, with 8 nucleotides matching TRBD1. Germline assignment: CDR1 MNHEY and CDR2 SVGAGI. The J segment lost 4 bases and the V segment lost 5 bases, leaving 6 bases of the junction unmatched. The CDR3 consists of 14 residues.

This chain uses TRBV12-3 or TRBV12-4 with TRBJ1-2, with D unclear. The germline V and J ends were trimmed by 7 bases and 1 base, with 16 bases remaining between them. There are 15 residues in the CDR3. The CDR3: CASTPGRLFNYGYTF. DNA for the CDR3: TGTGCCAGCACCCCGGGTCGCCTATTTAACTATGGCTACACCTTC.

The V gene is TRBV12-3 or TRBV12-4, the J gene TRBJ1-5; D is uncertain. The CDR3 sequence is 16 residues long. V was pared by 2 bases and J by 1 base, with 12 bases between. CDR3 protein: CASSLRPTGSNQPQHF. In nucleotides, the CDR3 is TGTGCCAGCAGTTTAAGACCTACGGGAAGCAATCAGCCCCAGCATTTT.

This sequence joins TRBV9 and TRBJ1-2; TRBD1 might be the D (5 bases). This CDR3 comprises 14 residues. V shed 0 bases and J shed 4 bases, with 10 bases lying between them. From germline, CDR1 is SGDLS and CDR2 YYNGEE. The CDR3 is CASSVGRQTYGYTF. Written as DNA, the CDR3 is TGTGCCAGCAGCGTAGGGCGACAGACCTATGGCTACACCTTC.

The V call is TRBV27, the J call TRBJ1-2; D perhaps matches TRBD1 (5 bases). V lost 5 bases and J 2 bases, leaving 9 bases between the germline ends. This CDR3 spans 13 amino acids. CDR1 is MNHEY and CDR2 is SMNVEV in the germline V gene (reference sequence). CDR3 in DNA: TGTGCCAGCAGTCGCCACAGGAACTATGGCTACACCTTC. This codes for CASSRHRNYGYTF.

This clonotype has only a few counts. The J gene is TRBJ1-5, the V gene TRBV12-3 or TRBV12-4; D gene unclear. CDR3 length: 16 amino acids. Deletions cut 2 bases from V and 0 bases from J, with 11 bases between. This chain's CDR3 is CASSLNQVASNQPQHF. In nucleotides, the CDR3 is TGTGCCAGCAGTTTAAACCAGGTAGCTAGCAATCAGCCCCAGCATTTT.

This rearrangement joins TRBV7-2 to TRBJ2-1; D is uncertain. Per the germline V gene, CDR1 is SGHTA and CDR2 is FQGNSA. V was shortened by 4 bases and J by 0 bases, with 7 bases between the two germline ends. The CDR3 extends over 14 amino acids. The CDR3 protein is CASSSRDSYNEQFF. CDR3 in DNA: TGTGCCAGCAGCTCCCGAGACTCCTACAATGAGCAGTTCTTC. Complete variable domain (other parts from reference TRBV7-2 and TRBJ2-1): GAGVSQSPSNKVTEKGKDVELRCDPISGHTALYWYRQSLGQGLEFLIYFQGNSAPDKSGLPSDRFSAERTGGSVSTLTIQRTQQEDSAVYLCASSSRDSYNEQFFGPGTRLTVL.

Only one count was recorded for this clonotype. The chain carries TRBV20-1 and TRBJ2-1, with D possibly called TRBD1 or TRBD2 (5 bases each). Trimming stripped 4 bases from V and 2 bases from J, with 12 bases between. Looked up from germline, CDR1 is DFQATT and CDR2 is SNEGSKA (reference sequence). CDR3 size: 14 residues. The CDR3 is CSAIRDRAYNEQFF. CDR3 in DNA: TGCAGTGCTATCCGGGACCGAGCCTACAATGAGCAGTTCTTC.

This clonotype was counted a few times. The chain combines TRBV5-6 with TRBJ2-7; D perhaps matches TRBD2 (5 bases). This CDR3 is built from 17 residues. Trimming pared 4 bases from V and 3 bases from J, leaving 23 bases between. Germline loops: CDR1 SGHDT, CDR2 YYEEEE. This CDR3 is CASSLTYSGNRFYEQYF. In nucleotides, the CDR3 is TGTGCCAGCAGCCTCACATATTCCGGGAACCGATTCTACGAGCAGTACTTC.

The rearrangement joins TRBV14 to TRBJ2-1; D ambiguous. Germline V gene lookup returns CDR1 SGHDN and CDR2 FVKESK. This CDR3 region has 13 residues. Between the trimmed V and J ends, which lost 1 base and 16 bases, there was a span of 17 bases. CDR3 sequence: CASSQVGRTVYFF. The CDR3 DNA reads TGTGCCAGCAGCCAAGTAGGTAGAACAGTCTACTTCTTC.

A few counts support this clonotype. This chain connects TRBV7-2 to TRBJ1-4; a weak D match, TRBD1 (6 bases). Trimming removed 0 bases from V and 1 base from J, with 18 bases in between. This CDR3 contains 19 residues. Germline V gene sequence: CDR1 SGHTA, CDR2 FQGNSA. As DNA, the CDR3 is TGTGCCAGCAGCTTAGCGTGGGGGAGCAGGGGCGGAACTAATGAAAAACTGTTTTTT. It translates to CASSLAWGSRGGTNEKLFF.

The chain carries TRBV20-1 and TRBJ1-1, with 9 nucleotides matching TRBD1. The CDR3 runs to 13 residues. The germline V gene encodes CDR1 DFQATT and CDR2 SNEGSKA (reference sequence). V dropped 5 bases and J dropped 11; count of bases not matched to a gene: 12. Written as DNA, the CDR3 is TGCAGTGCTTCACCACCGGGACAGGGAGGCGCTTTCTTT. Translation: CSASPPGQGGAFF.

The chain combines TRBV28 with TRBJ1-5; 8 bases align to TRBD1. Germline V gene lookup returns CDR1 MDHEN and CDR2 SYDVKM. V shed 10 bases, J shed 5 bases, and the junction held 7 bases outside the gene matches. This CDR3 is 13 amino acids long. In DNA form, the CDR3 reads TGTGCCACCAAACCAGGGGGCGATCAGCCCCAGCATTTT. It codes for CATKPGGDQPQHF.

This chain links TRBV7-9 with TRBJ2-7; a weak D match, TRBD2 (6 bases). Per germline, CDR1 SEHNR and CDR2 FQNEAQ (reference sequence). The V end lost 0 bases, the J end lost 3 bases, and 12 bases lay between the germline ends. The CDR3 is made up of 15 amino acids. Here the CDR3 reads CASSLATDYNYEQYF. As DNA, the CDR3 is TGTGCCAGCAGCTTAGCCACGGACTATAACTACGAGCAGTACTTC.

This clonotype has just a few counts. The CDR3 bases are TGTGCCTGGAGTGTACAACCCAATCAGCCCCAGCATTTT. This translates into CAWSVQPNQPQHF. The chain joins TRBV30 to TRBJ1-5; D unclear. The CDR3 is 13 amino acids. The V and J ends lost 0 bases and 3 bases respectively, with 6 bases between them. Germline V CDR1 and CDR2: GTSNPN, SVGIG (reference sequence).

This clonotype was counted a few times. The chain uses TRBV12-3 or TRBV12-4 and TRBJ2-1; D is unclear. The V gene lost 1 base and the J gene lost 0 bases, with 10 bases spanning the gap. This CDR3 has 16 residues. The CDR3 is CASSLVIFGSYNEQFF. For the CDR3, the DNA is TGTGCCAGCAGTTTAGTTATATTCGGCTCCTACAATGAGCAGTTCTTC.

In this sample, this clonotype turned up a few times. The chain carries TRBV7-2 and TRBJ1-1; D unclear. CDR3 length: 12 amino acids. The V gene lost 6 bases and the J gene lost 7 bases, with 12 bases spanning the gap. CDR1 SGHTA and CDR2 FQGNSA come from the germline V gene. The CDR3, as DNA: TGTGCCAGCAGAACTAGGACGAATGAAGCTTTCTTT. Its protein is CASRTRTNEAFF.

The chain has TRBV27 and TRBJ1-6; 7 positions agree with TRBD1. The CDR3 has 16 amino acids. The ends lost 7 bases at V and 5 bases at J; junction bases unmatched: 11. CDR1 MNHEY and CDR2 SMNVEV come from the germline V gene (reference sequence). The CDR3 coding sequence is TGTGCCAGCAAAACCAGGGGGGGGACCGATAATTCACCCCTCCACTTT. The encoded protein is CASKTRGGTDNSPLHF.

This chain joins TRBV20-1 and TRBJ1-3, with TRBD1 identical over 8 bases. Germline CDR1 reads DFQATT; CDR2 reads SNEGSKA (reference sequence). CDR3 length: 15 residues. Trimming at V came to 0 bases and at J to 0 bases, leaving 1 base not matched to a gene. CDR3 protein: CSAREDRDSGNTIYF. CDR3 sequence (DNA): TGCAGTGCTAGAGAGGACAGGGACTCTGGAAACACCATATATTTT.

In its sample, this clonotype was seen a few times. This chain connects TRBV19 to TRBJ1-1; 11 bases match TRBD1. The CDR3 totals 14 residues. J gave up 5 bases and V 4 bases, and 3 bases lay outside the gene matches. Germline values: CDR1 LNHDA, CDR2 SQIVND (reference sequence). The CDR3 nucleotides read TGTGCCAGTAGTAAGGACAGGGGGCGGACTGAAGCTTTCTTT. Its protein product is CASSKDRGRTEAFF.

This chain connects TRBV28 to TRBJ1-6, with D possibly matching TRBD1 (5 bases). CDR1 is MDHEN, CDR2 SYDVKM, per germline. Trimming shortened V by 10 bases and J by 3 bases, and 13 bases separated the two germline ends. CDR3 length: 14 residues. In DNA form, the CDR3 reads TGTGCCACCTCAGAAAGGGGCTATAATTCACCCCTCCACTTT. Protein sequence: CATSERGYNSPLHF.

The chain uses TRBV18 and TRBJ1-2, with 7 bases matching TRBD1. The CDR3 runs to 14 residues. Germline CDR1 KGHSH, CDR2 LQKENI. V lost 5 bases and J lost 1; bases outside the gene matches: 4. The chain's CDR3 is CASSSGTDNYGYTF. CDR3 in DNA: TGTGCCAGCTCAAGCGGGACAGATAACTATGGCTACACCTTC.

The rearrangement joins TRBV20-1 to TRBJ1-2; possibly TRBD1 for D (5 bases). With 4 bases removed from V and 3 bases from J, the gap between germline ends came to 12 bases. CDR1 and CDR2 from the germline V gene are DFQATT and SNEGSKA (reference sequence). CDR3 length: 13 residues. CDR3 amino acids: CSANGGDYYGYTF. The CDR3 DNA reads TGCAGTGCTAATGGGGGGGATTACTATGGCTACACCTTC.

The V call is TRBV9, the J call TRBJ1-1; maybe TRBD1 (5 bases). Trimming shortened V by 3 bases and J by 0 bases, and 12 bases separated the two germline ends. CDR3 length: 15 residues. Germline V gene sequence: CDR1 SGDLS, CDR2 YYNGEE. CDR3 coding DNA: TGTGCCAGCAGCGCTTCGAGACAGCTGAACACTGAAGCTTTCTTT. This gives the protein CASSASRQLNTEAFF.

The V gene is TRBV20-1, the J gene TRBJ2-1; 9 bases are shared with TRBD2. The V gene's germline CDR1 is DFQATT and CDR2 SNEGSKA (reference sequence). V trimming: 2 bases; J trimming: 7 bases; junction bases outside the gene matches: 6. CDR3 length: 14 amino acids. The CDR3: CSARFAGGWNEQFF. The CDR3 DNA is TGCAGTGCTAGATTTGCGGGAGGGTGGAATGAGCAGTTCTTC.

The V call is TRBV9, the J call TRBJ1-3; D remains unclear. Germline CDR1 and CDR2: SGDLS and YYNGEE. V lost 0 bases and J lost 0, with 13 bases in between. The CDR3 spans 17 residues. As DNA, the CDR3 is TGTGCCAGCAGCGTAGATCTGGGCGAGAGCTCTGGAAACACCATATATTTT. Translated, it gives CASSVDLGESSGNTIYF.